This TCR beta chain originates from a study of OX40 agonist ivuxolimab in advanced cancers. Study in general: Of the patients, three showed partial responses, one with hepatocellular carcinoma and two with cutaneous melanoma.

Trimming removed 11 bases at V and 8 bases at J, with 15 bases between. Germline CDR1 is SEHNR and CDR2 is FQNEAQ (reference sequence). The CDR3 is 11 amino acids. Findings and limits, study-wide: Expanded clones tended on average to be more numerous among CD8+ T cells than CD4+. At 0.1 to 3.0 mg/kg and by week 6, clonal expansion occurred in CD4+ and CD8+ blood T cells.

Sequencing used immunoSEQ multiplex PCR; TCRdb keeps in-frame clones, though not all of them. Of tens of thousands of clones in the sample, around 92% are singletons; the top ten hold about a sixth. Note on this clone: The antigen is unknown.

The sequences come from CD4+ or CD8+ T cells sorted from blood, collected in a trial of the OX40 agonist ivuxolimab. The clonotype comes from an adult with an advanced solid tumor such as melanoma, head and neck, liver or kidney cancer. V usage is TRBV7-9 and J usage is TRBJ1-1; D gene unclear. In DNA form, the CDR3 reads TGTGCCTCCCGACTGGACTTGGAAGCTTTCTTT. Encoded protein: CASRLDLEAFF.